The following is a TCR beta chain sequence with its context. This record comes from a study of blood T cell repertoires in COVID-19. Assay: immunoSEQ multiplex PCR; the TCRdb copy retains only in-frame clones and omits some. The sample records around 70,000 clones, 60% to 85% being singletons. Germline V gene data show CDR1 as MNHEY and CDR2 as SMNVEV (reference sequence). With V trimmed by 6 bases and J by 1 base, 7 bases remained unmatched. The CDR3 has 15 residues. The clonotype comes from a human donor in a cohort sampled during active COVID-19. This rearrangement joins TRBV27 to TRBJ2-3, with 7 bases that match TRBD1. Sequencing was done on a sample of peripheral blood. The CDR3 loop reads CASSSRTGGTDTQYF. The CDR3 region has the DNA TGTGCCAGCAGCTCCCGGACAGGAGGCACAGATACGCAGTATTTT.